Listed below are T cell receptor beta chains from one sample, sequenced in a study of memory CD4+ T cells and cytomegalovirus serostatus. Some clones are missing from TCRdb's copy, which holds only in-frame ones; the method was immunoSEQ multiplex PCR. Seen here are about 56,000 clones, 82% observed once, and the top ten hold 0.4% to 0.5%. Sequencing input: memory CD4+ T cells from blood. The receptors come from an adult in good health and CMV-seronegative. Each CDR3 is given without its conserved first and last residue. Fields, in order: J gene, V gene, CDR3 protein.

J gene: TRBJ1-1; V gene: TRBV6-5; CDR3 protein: ASSSVLATEAF
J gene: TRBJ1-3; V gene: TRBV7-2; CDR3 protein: ASSWAGNSGNTIY
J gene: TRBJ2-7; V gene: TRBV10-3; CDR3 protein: AISASLGGSYEQY
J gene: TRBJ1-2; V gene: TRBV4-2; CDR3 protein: ASSQDSGARDYGYT
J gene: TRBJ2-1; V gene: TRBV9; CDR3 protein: ASTGGGAFYNEQF
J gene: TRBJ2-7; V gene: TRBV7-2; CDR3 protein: ASSLAGQASYEQY
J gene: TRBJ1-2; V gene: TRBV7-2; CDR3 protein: ASSTGARVSGYT
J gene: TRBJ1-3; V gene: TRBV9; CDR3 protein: ASSGGLEGGNTIY
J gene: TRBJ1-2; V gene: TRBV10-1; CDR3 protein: ARPTGRCYGYT
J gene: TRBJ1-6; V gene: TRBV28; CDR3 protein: ASSFDPFSPLH
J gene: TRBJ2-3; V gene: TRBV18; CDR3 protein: ASSPPQVTDTQY
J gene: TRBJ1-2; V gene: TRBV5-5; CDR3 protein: ASSLRPPGGHDYGYT
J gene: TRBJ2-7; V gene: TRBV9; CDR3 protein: ASNPSGQVSYEQY
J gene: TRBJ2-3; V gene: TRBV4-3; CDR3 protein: ASSQDLARGGDTQY
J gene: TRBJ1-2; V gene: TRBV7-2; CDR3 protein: ASSRSTQGAYGYT
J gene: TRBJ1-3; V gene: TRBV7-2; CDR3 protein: ASSLDRGSGNTIY
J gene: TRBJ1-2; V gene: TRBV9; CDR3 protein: ASSVDRNYGYT
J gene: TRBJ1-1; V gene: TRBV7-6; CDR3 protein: ASSSGQGRRNTEAF
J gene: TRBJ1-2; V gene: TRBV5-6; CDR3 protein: ASSFVDGKNLYGYT
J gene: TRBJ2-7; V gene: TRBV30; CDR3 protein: AWSTGSTEQY
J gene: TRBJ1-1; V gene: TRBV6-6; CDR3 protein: ASKRRKNTEAF
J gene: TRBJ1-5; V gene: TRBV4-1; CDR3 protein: ASSARTGHNQPQH
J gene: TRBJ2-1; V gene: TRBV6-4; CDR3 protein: ASRGQGVGEQF